The 29 T cell receptor beta chains listed next were all sequenced from one sample in a study of CD8 T cells in Susac syndrome. Random hexamers served to reverse transcribe roughly 0.5 to 1 ug RNA. From the immunoSEQ multiplex PCR reads, TCRdb called clonotypes with MiXCR, one entry per CDR3 protein. The sample has some 190,000 distinct CDR3 sequences, about 95% seen once. Source material: CD4+ T cells from PBMCs. The origin of the receptors is a human donor in good health.

The chain has TRBV6-2 or TRBV6-3 and TRBJ2-7; 7 bases agree with TRBD1. The trim removed 9 bases at V and 7 bases at J, leaving 18 bases unmatched. The CDR3 has 15 amino acids. Germline V gene lookup returns CDR1 MNHEY and CDR2 SVGEGT. The CDR3 region is CASSEWTGAVGEQYF. CDR3 coding DNA: TGTGCCAGTTCGGAGTGGACAGGAGCGGTTGGGGAGCAGTACTTC.

This clonotype has just one count. The gene calls are TRBV7-2 and TRBJ2-2; 13 bases align to TRBD2. The CDR3 spans 16 residues. CDR1 is SGHTA, CDR2 FQGNSA, per germline. Losses at the gene ends were 6 bases for V and 3 bases for J; bases not matched to a gene: 4. For the CDR3, the DNA is TGTGCCAGCAGAAAACTAGCGGGAGGGGACACCGGGGAGCTGTTTTTT. This gives the protein CASRKLAGGDTGELFF.

The chain has TRBV5-1 and TRBJ2-1, with TRBD1 matching 9 bases. CDR1 and CDR2 from the germline V gene are SGHRS and YFSETQ. Trimming at V came to 6 bases and at J to 0 bases, leaving 4 bases not matched to a gene. The CDR3 consists of 15 residues. The CDR3 bases are TGCGCCAGCATCCTGACAGGGGGCTCCTACAATGAGCAGTTCTTC. This encodes CASILTGGSYNEQFF.

CDR3 sequence reads: CASSHRVDQPQHF. In DNA form, the CDR3 reads TGTGCCAGCAGCCACAGGGTCGATCAGCCCCAGCATTTT. V gene TRBV6-1 combines with J gene TRBJ1-5, with D tentatively TRBD1 (6 bases). V was trimmed by 6 bases and J by 5 bases, leaving 11 bases between them. The CDR3 extends over 13 amino acids. The V gene's germline CDR1 is MNHNS and CDR2 SASEGT.

The gene calls are TRBV7-3 and TRBJ2-1; TRBD2 aligns across 11 bases. The V and J ends lost 5 bases and 6 bases, in that order; junction bases with no gene match: 9. The length of the CDR3 is 16 residues. CDR1 and CDR2 from the germline V gene are SGHTA and FQGTGA. CDR3 coding DNA: TGTGCCAGCAGCCCTAGCGGGAGGATTTCCCGCAATGAGCAGTTCTTC. Protein product: CASSPSGRISRNEQFF. The whole variable domain, filled in from reference TRBV7-3 and TRBJ2-1, reads GAGVSQTPSNKVTEKGKYVELRCDPISGHTALYWYRQSLGQGPEFLIYFQGTGAADDSGLPNDRFFAVRPEGSVSTLKIQRTERGDSAVYLCASSPSGRISRNEQFFGPGTRLTVL.

The chain links TRBV20-1 to TRBJ2-5; 10 bases are shared with TRBD1. This CDR3 comprises 13 residues. After removal of 5 bases from V and 4 bases from J, the junction contained 4 bases not matched to a gene. Germline CDR1 reads DFQATT; CDR2 reads SNEGSKA (reference sequence). CDR3 in DNA: TGCAGTGCTCTAGGACAGGGGGGAGAGACCCAGTACTTC. As protein: CSALGQGGETQYF.

The gene calls are TRBV6-5 and TRBJ2-2, with a possible D match to TRBD1 (6 bases). V lost 0 bases and J lost 2, with 10 bases in between. This CDR3 comprises 16 residues. Germline V gene data show CDR1 as MNHEY and CDR2 as SVGAGI. The CDR3 DNA reads as TGTGCCAGCAGTTACTCGCCGGGACAAAACACCGGGGAGCTGTTTTTT. This encodes CASSYSPGQNTGELFF.

This sequence joins TRBV20-1 and TRBJ2-5; D possibly matches TRBD1 or TRBD2 (7 bases each). Trimming cost V 5 bases and J 4 bases, with 14 bases left between them. CDR1 is DFQATT, CDR2 SNEGSKA, per germline (reference sequence). This CDR3 has 13 amino acids. CDR3 sequence reads: CSAHRGGGETQYF. The DNA of the CDR3 is TGCAGTGCTCACAGGGGAGGGGGAGAGACCCAGTACTTC.

The chain employs TRBV29-1 and TRBJ2-6; D unclear. Trimming removed 1 base from V and 2 bases from J, with 12 bases in between. Germline V gives CDR1 SQVTM, CDR2 ANQGSEA. This CDR3 is built from 16 residues. The CDR3 region is CSVEVGYGAGANVLTF. In DNA form, the CDR3 reads TGCAGCGTTGAAGTGGGATATGGAGCTGGGGCCAACGTCCTGACTTTC.

This sequence joins TRBV30 and TRBJ2-1; TRBD2 aligns across 7 bases. The J segment lost 0 bases and the V segment lost 5 bases, leaving 7 bases of the junction unmatched. The CDR3 is made up of 15 amino acids. From germline, CDR1 is GTSNPN and CDR2 SVGIG (reference sequence). The CDR3 protein is CAWSAGKSSYNEQFF. CDR3 bases: TGTGCCTGGTCAGCGGGAAAAAGCTCCTACAATGAGCAGTTCTTC.

This rearrangement joins TRBV3-1 to TRBJ2-3, with 11 bases that match TRBD2. V shed 2 bases, J shed 2 bases, and the junction held 3 bases outside the gene matches. The germline V gene has CDR1 LGHDT and CDR2 YNNKEL (reference sequence). This CDR3 is 16 amino acids long. CDR3 nucleotide sequence: TGTGCCAGCAGCCAAACTAGCGGGAGATACACAGATACGCAGTATTTT. Translating it yields CASSQTSGRYTDTQYF.

The genes are TRBV29-1 and TRBJ2-3; no reliable D call. V lost 6 bases and J 5 bases, leaving 18 bases between the germline ends. The CDR3 loop spans 14 amino acids. Per the germline V gene, CDR1 is SQVTM and CDR2 is ANQGSEA. CDR3 protein: CSVRRMADQDTQYF. The CDR3, as DNA: TGCAGCGTCCGCCGCATGGCAGATCAAGATACGCAGTATTTT.

The chain employs TRBV7-9 and TRBJ1-1, with D possibly being TRBD1 (5 bases). V was shortened by 3 bases and J by 1 base, with 9 bases between the two germline ends. CDR1 and CDR2 (germline): SEHNR, FQNEAQ (reference sequence). This CDR3 comprises 14 residues. Here the CDR3 reads CASSFWGGNTEAFF. The DNA for the CDR3 is TGTGCCAGCAGCTTCTGGGGGGGGAACACTGAAGCTTTCTTT.

Comment on this clonotype: This is likely a read error, given that the CDR3 carries no conserved phenylalanine or tryptophan at its end. The chain employs TRBV29-1 and TRBJ2-5, with D maybe TRBD2 (6 bases). The V and J ends lost 6 bases and 1 base respectively, with 12 bases between them. CDR1 SQVTM and CDR2 ANQGSEA come from the germline V gene. The CDR3 has 13 amino acids. CDR3 residues: CSVGPSAQETQYL. The CDR3 coding sequence is TGCAGCGTGGGCCCTAGCGCCCAAGAGACCCAGTACCTC.

This clonotype has more than one count but fewer than ten. The chain uses TRBV18 and TRBJ2-7; 9 bases are shared with TRBD1. CDR1 KGHSH and CDR2 LQKENI come from the germline V gene. The CDR3 consists of 14 residues. Unmatched junction bases numbered 5, after V lost 4 bases and J lost 4 bases. CDR3 bases: TGTGCCAGCTCACTTGACAGGGGGACATACGAGCAGTACTTC. Translation: CASSLDRGTYEQYF.

V gene TRBV24-1 combines with J gene TRBJ2-1; D gene uncertain. The CDR3 sequence is 13 residues long. Germline CDR1 reads KGHDR; CDR2 reads SFDVKD. The V end was cut by 3 bases, the J end by 4 bases, with 6 bases between. CDR3 sequence: CATSDPPYNEQFF. Here the CDR3 DNA reads TGTGCCACCAGTGATCCCCCTTACAATGAGCAGTTCTTC.

This sequence joins TRBV30 and TRBJ2-1; 9 bases map to TRBD1. Germline assignment: CDR1 GTSNPN and CDR2 SVGIG (reference sequence). This CDR3 contains 15 residues. The trim removed 6 bases at V and 6 bases at J, leaving 12 bases unmatched. The CDR3 reads CACTPGQGIANEQFF. The CDR3, as DNA: TGTGCCTGCACACCGGGACAGGGCATCGCCAATGAGCAGTTCTTC.

This clonotype has a single count. This chain's CDR3 is CASERNRQETQYF. The CDR3 DNA reads TGTGCCTCGGAGCGGAACCGTCAAGAGACCCAGTACTTC. The gene calls are TRBV6-6 and TRBJ2-5; D possibly corresponds to TRBD2 (5 bases). The CDR3 runs 13 residues. V was clipped by 11 bases and J by 2 bases, with 15 bases between them. Germline V gene lookup returns CDR1 MNHNY and CDR2 SVGAGI (reference sequence).

The chain links TRBV7-3 to TRBJ2-1, with D possibly matching TRBD2 (5 bases). From germline, CDR1 is SGHTA and CDR2 FQGTGA. This CDR3 spans 13 amino acids. Trimming shortened V by 5 bases and J by 10 bases, and 15 bases separated the two germline ends. The CDR3 DNA reads as TGTGCCAGCAGCGCTCTCGCCGGGGTAGAGCAGTTCTTC. Translation: CASSALAGVEQFF.

The genes are TRBV20-1 and TRBJ1-2; a weak D match, TRBD1 (6 bases). The CDR3 covers 10 residues. Germline values: CDR1 DFQATT, CDR2 SNEGSKA (reference sequence). V was shortened by 6 bases and J by 8 bases, with 10 bases between the two germline ends. The CDR3 is CSAGGEGYTF. The CDR3 bases are TGCAGTGCAGGGGGTGAAGGCTACACCTTC.

This chain joins TRBV19 and TRBJ2-1; the match to TRBD2 covers 11 bases. This CDR3 has 16 residues. Germline trimming cut 5 bases from V and 7 bases from J; bases unmatched to any gene: 10. Per germline, CDR1 LNHDA and CDR2 SQIVND (reference sequence). DNA of the CDR3: TGTGCCAGTAGTCTATTAGCGGGAGGGCCGGGGAATGAGCAGTTCTTC. It yields the protein CASSLLAGGPGNEQFF.

This chain's CDR3 is CATHQGNTQYF. Written as DNA, the CDR3 is TGTGCCACCCACCAAGGAAATACGCAGTATTTT. V gene TRBV24-1 combines with J gene TRBJ2-3; D not certain. The germline V and J ends were trimmed by 9 bases and 7 bases, with 10 bases remaining between them. Germline V gene sequence: CDR1 KGHDR, CDR2 SFDVKD. CDR3 length: 11 residues.

The chain joins TRBV9 to TRBJ1-1, with D possibly matching TRBD1 (6 bases). The CDR3 extends over 15 amino acids. The V end lost 4 bases, the J end lost 0 bases, and 13 bases lay between the germline ends. CDR1 is SGDLS, CDR2 YYNGEE, per germline. DNA for the CDR3: TGTGCCAGCAGCCCAGGGGAGAGATTGAACACTGAAGCTTTCTTT. As protein: CASSPGERLNTEAFF.

V usage is TRBV6-1 and J usage is TRBJ2-5; no reliable D call. CDR1 MNHNS and CDR2 SASEGT come from the germline V gene. The germline V and J ends were trimmed by 6 bases and 2 bases, with 16 bases remaining between them. This CDR3 is built from 15 residues. The CDR3 DNA follows: TGTGCCAGCAGCCCCAACCGGTTACATCAAGAGACCCAGTACTTC. It yields the protein CASSPNRLHQETQYF.

This clonotype was seen only once. This chain uses TRBV12-3 or TRBV12-4 with TRBJ1-5; TRBD1 aligns across 8 bases. The CDR3 spans 16 residues. Trimming cost V 6 bases and J 3 bases; bases outside gene matches: 10. The CDR3 bases are TGTGCCAGCAGACCGACCGACAGGGGTACCAATCAGCCCCAGCATTTT. Its translation: CASRPTDRGTNQPQHF.

This clonotype was observed once. The chain combines TRBV15 with TRBJ1-5; D is unclear. The V end lost 0 bases, the J end lost 4 bases, and 7 bases lay between the germline ends. Per germline, CDR1 LNHNV and CDR2 YYDKDF (reference sequence). The CDR3 length is 14 residues. CDR3 amino acids: CATSRDSGNQPQHF. CDR3 DNA: TGTGCCACCAGCAGAGATTCGGGAAATCAGCCCCAGCATTTT.

This chain joins TRBV20-1 and TRBJ2-7, with 13 bases identical to TRBD2. V lost 1 base, J lost 6 bases, and 6 bases stayed unmatched. The CDR3 runs to 15 residues. Per the germline V gene, CDR1 is DFQATT and CDR2 is SNEGSKA (reference sequence). CDR3 coding DNA: TGCAGTGCTAGAGGGGGACTAGCGGGACCCCGCGAGCAGTACTTC. Its translation is CSARGGLAGPREQYF.

In its sample, this clonotype was seen a few times. V usage is TRBV27 and J usage is TRBJ2-2; D may be TRBD2 (5 bases). This CDR3 contains 13 residues. Trimming shortened V by 3 bases and J by 5 bases, and 7 bases separated the two germline ends. CDR1 and CDR2 from the germline V gene are MNHEY and SMNVEV (reference sequence). The CDR3 sequence is CASSLGVTGELFF. For the CDR3, the DNA is TGTGCCAGCAGTTTGGGAGTAACCGGGGAGCTGTTTTTT.

The chain has TRBV20-1 and TRBJ2-1, with D unresolved. The germline V gene has CDR1 DFQATT and CDR2 SNEGSKA (reference sequence). Trimming shortened V by 6 bases and J by 10 bases, and 13 bases separated the two germline ends. This CDR3 is built from 11 residues. The CDR3 DNA sequence: TGCAGTGCGACCGGTTCGGAAGAGCAGTTCTTC. Protein sequence: CSATGSEEQFF.